This TCR beta chain was obtained from a study of cytomegalovirus exposure and HLA in healthy donors. Study-level results: A later analysis showed HLA-associated TCR beta chains outstripping equally common others in clonal expansion. In vitro assays verified that a few CMV-associated chains recognized CMV antigens specifically.

Though probably carrying unrecorded immune exposures, donors were nominally healthy at sampling. PCR used 60 Vbeta primers and 13 Jbeta primers. Clones were sequenced by immunoSEQ multiplex PCR, and TCRdb holds only the in-frame ones, with some missing. The sample shows about 150,000 clones, 65% to 80% of them seen only once. Germline values: CDR1 MDHEN, CDR2 SYDVKM. The CDR3 sequence is 13 residues long. Trimming stripped 3 bases from V and 2 bases from J, with 5 bases between. A word on this clone: Its antigen is undetermined.

This TCR came from a woman aged 40 to 55 in good health and CMV-seropositive. Sequenced sample: PBMCs. The rearrangement uses TRBV28 and TRBJ1-5; D is unresolved. CDR3 amino acids: CASSFPGNQPQHF. The CDR3 nucleotides are TGTGCCAGCAGTTTCCCGGGCAATCAGCCCCAGCATTTT.